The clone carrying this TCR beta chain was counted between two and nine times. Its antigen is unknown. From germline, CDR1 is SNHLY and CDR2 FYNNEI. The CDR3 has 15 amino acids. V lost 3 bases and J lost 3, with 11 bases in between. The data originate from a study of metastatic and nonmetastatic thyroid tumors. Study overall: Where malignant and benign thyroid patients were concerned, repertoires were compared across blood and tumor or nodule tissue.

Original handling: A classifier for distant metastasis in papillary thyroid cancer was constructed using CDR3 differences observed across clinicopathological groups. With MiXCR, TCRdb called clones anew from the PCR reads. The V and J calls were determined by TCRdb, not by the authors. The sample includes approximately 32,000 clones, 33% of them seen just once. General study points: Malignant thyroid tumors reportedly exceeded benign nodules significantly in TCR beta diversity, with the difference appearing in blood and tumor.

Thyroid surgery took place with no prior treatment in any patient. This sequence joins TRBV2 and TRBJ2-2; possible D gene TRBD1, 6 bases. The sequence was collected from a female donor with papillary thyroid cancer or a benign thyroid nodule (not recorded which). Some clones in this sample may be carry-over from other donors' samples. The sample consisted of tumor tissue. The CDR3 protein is CASSEQGTHTGELFF. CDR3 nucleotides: TGTGCCAGCAGTGAGCAGGGGACCCACACCGGGGAGCTGTTTTTT.